This T cell receptor beta chain emerged from a study of T cell responses to AZD1222 COVID-19 vaccine. Sequenced by immunoSEQ multiplex PCR; TCRdb stores in-frame clones only, minus some. Among tens of thousands of clones listed, around 90% were seen once. There are a few counts of this clone. What it binds is unknown. Findings of the study overall: Vaccine-associated CD4 TCRs ranged over spike, dominating at 160-218 and 743-854. Among AZD1222 vaccinees, only 5 to 7 were seropositive at baseline. When two AZD1222 doses had been given, Spike-specific TCR breadth and depth rose. The sample set comprised mostly white British donors with more females, and clonal diversity was possibly underestimated.

This CDR3 is built from 15 residues. The ends were cut back, 1 base at V and 5 bases at J, with 14 bases in the middle. The germline gives CDR1 LGHDT, CDR2 YNNKEL (reference sequence). The genes are TRBV3-1 (or the pseudogene TRBV3-2) and TRBJ1-1; D perhaps matches TRBD1 (6 bases). The clonotype originates from an adult in good health. The sequenced sample was peripheral blood, obtained on day 0 of AZD1222 vaccination. The DNA for the CDR3 is TGTGCCAGCAGCCAAGCCCAGGGGCAAGGGACTGAAGCTTTCTTT. Its translation: CASSQAQGQGTEAFF.